Following are 22 T cell receptor beta chains from one sample sequenced in a study of cytomegalovirus exposure and HLA in healthy donors. Some clones are missing from TCRdb's copy, which holds only in-frame ones; the method was immunoSEQ multiplex PCR. The sample shows fewer than 200,000 clones, approximately 84% of them seen only once. Source material: PBMCs. Every receptor here comes from a woman younger than 30 in good health and CMV-seropositive.

In DNA, the CDR3 is TGTGCCAGCACCGTCGGACAGCACTACGAGCAGTACTTC. Amino acid sequence: CASTVGQHYEQYF. The rearrangement links TRBV5-6 to TRBJ2-7; D is possibly TRBD1 (6 bases). Germline V gives CDR1 SGHDT, CDR2 YYEEEE. V lost 6 bases and J 3 bases, leaving 13 bases between the germline ends. This CDR3 is 13 amino acids long.

The rearrangement links TRBV5-6 to TRBJ1-2; D gene unclear. V lost 4 bases and J 4 bases, leaving 14 bases between the germline ends. CDR1 SGHDT and CDR2 YYEEEE come from the germline V gene. This CDR3 is built from 14 residues. The CDR3 DNA reads as TGTGCCAGCAGCCGTTCGGGTCTTAGCTATGGCTACACCTTC. As protein: CASSRSGLSYGYTF.

The J gene is TRBJ2-3, the V gene TRBV6-5, with a possible D match to TRBD1 (6 bases). The V gene's germline CDR1 is MNHEY and CDR2 SVGAGI. With 8 bases removed from V and 2 bases from J, the gap between germline ends came to 14 bases. The CDR3 contains 14 residues. Here the CDR3 reads CASYTGSNTDTQYF. The CDR3 coding sequence is TGTGCCAGCTACACAGGGTCCAACACAGATACGCAGTATTTT.

J is TRBJ1-3 and V is TRBV5-6; D gene unclear. Trimming removed 1 base at V and 0 bases at J, with 14 bases between. From germline, CDR1 is SGHDT and CDR2 YYEEEE. This CDR3 spans 17 amino acids. The CDR3: CASSLFKDGNSGNTIYF. Here the CDR3 DNA reads TGTGCCAGCAGCTTGTTTAAAGACGGGAACTCTGGAAACACCATATATTTT.

The chain links TRBV4-1 to TRBJ1-4; 11 bases align to TRBD1. The CDR3 loop spans 16 amino acids. The V segment lost 4 bases and the J segment 8 bases; nucleotides outside the gene matches: 9. The V gene's germline CDR1 is MGHRA and CDR2 YSYEKL. CDR3 region: CASSLKEGTGGEKLFF. CDR3 bases: TGCGCCAGCAGCCTAAAAGAAGGGACAGGGGGGGAAAAACTGTTTTTT.

In its sample, this clone was seen a few times. The CDR3 is CASSPGGHTYNEQFF. Written as DNA, the CDR3 is TGCGCCAGCAGTCCGGGGGGCCATACCTACAATGAGCAGTTCTTC. J is TRBJ2-1 and V is TRBV10-1; the D gene is possibly TRBD2 (7 bases). V was pared by 5 bases and J by 2 bases, with 13 bases between. In germline, CDR1 is WNHNN, CDR2 SYGVQD (reference sequence). CDR3 length equals 15 residues.

The rearrangement uses TRBV4-1 and TRBJ1-2; TRBD1 is a possible D gene (5 bases). V lost 10 bases to trimming and J lost 4 bases, with 16 bases between them. Per the germline V gene, CDR1 is MGHRA and CDR2 is YSYEKL. This CDR3 has 13 residues. The CDR3 sequence is CATTGGGSYGYTF. The CDR3 nucleotides are TGCGCCACCACCGGGGGGGGGAGCTATGGCTACACCTTC.

The V call is TRBV6-5, the J call TRBJ1-1; no firm D call. The V gene lost 4 bases and the J gene lost 6 bases, with 6 bases spanning the gap. The germline gives CDR1 MNHEY, CDR2 SVGAGI. The length of the CDR3 is 11 residues. DNA for the CDR3: TGTGCCAGCAGTTCTTTTGCTGAAGCTTTCTTT. Amino acids: CASSSFAEAFF.

The chain joins TRBV12-5 to TRBJ2-2, with D unresolved. CDR3 length: 12 amino acids. V lost 1 base and J 6 bases, leaving 3 bases between the germline ends. In germline, CDR1 is LGHNT, CDR2 FRNRAP. The CDR3 protein is CASGLAAGELFF. In DNA form, the CDR3 reads TGTGCTAGTGGTTTGGCAGCCGGGGAGCTGTTTTTT.

The rearrangement links TRBV19 to TRBJ1-2; maybe TRBD1 (6 bases). Trimming took off 7 bases at V and 2 bases at J, with 20 bases between the two ends. Per the germline V gene, CDR1 is LNHDA and CDR2 is SQIVND (reference sequence). This CDR3 comprises 16 residues. The DNA of the CDR3 is TGTGCCAGTACGGACAGCACCACACGACGAAACTATGGCTACACCTTC. Protein: CASTDSTTRRNYGYTF.

The rearrangement links TRBV4-1 to TRBJ1-3; D uncertain. The germline gives CDR1 MGHRA, CDR2 YSYEKL. CDR3 length equals 15 residues. The germline V and J ends were trimmed by 2 bases and 4 bases, with 12 bases remaining between them. DNA of the CDR3: TGCGCCAGCAGCCAAAGCGGGTTTATGGGAAACACCATATATTTT. Residues: CASSQSGFMGNTIYF.

The V gene is TRBV7-2, the J gene TRBJ2-5; 14 bases fit TRBD2. The CDR3 totals 18 residues. The junction had 11 bases not matched to a gene; V was cut back by 5 bases and J by 3 bases. Germline assignment: CDR1 SGHTA and CDR2 FQGNSA. The CDR3 is CASSKTSGGASSEETQYF. CDR3 DNA: TGTGCCAGCAGCAAGACTAGCGGGGGGGCCAGTAGTGAAGAGACCCAGTACTTC.

This sequence joins TRBV2 and TRBJ2-5; D is possibly TRBD2 (6 bases). Trimming stripped 3 bases from V and 5 bases from J, with 16 bases between. Germline CDR1 SNHLY, CDR2 FYNNEI. CDR3 length: 15 amino acids. The CDR3 loop reads CASSDAGVGGETQYF. The CDR3 bases are TGTGCCAGCAGTGACGCGGGCGTCGGGGGTGAGACCCAGTACTTC.

The chain couples TRBV19 to TRBJ1-4; weak D call: TRBD1 (6 bases). V dropped 3 bases and J dropped 7 bases, with 12 bases sitting between them. Germline V gene data show CDR1 as LNHDA and CDR2 as SQIVND (reference sequence). The CDR3 is 14 residues long. Here the CDR3 reads CASSIGVGGEKLFF. CDR3 DNA sequence: TGTGCCAGTAGTATCGGGGTAGGGGGTGAAAAACTGTTTTTT.

The V gene is TRBV7-6, the J gene TRBJ2-3; the D gene is possibly TRBD1 (5 bases). Germline CDR1 SGHVS, CDR2 FNYEAQ. The V end was cut by 5 bases, the J end by 3 bases, with 12 bases between. The CDR3 extends over 14 amino acids. The CDR3 coding sequence is TGTGCCAGCAGCCAATTTAAGGGGACAGATACGCAGTATTTT. Encoded protein: CASSQFKGTDTQYF.

V is TRBV28 and J is TRBJ2-2; tentative D call: TRBD2 (5 bases). Trimming took 5 bases from V and 4 from J, leaving 14 bases between them. CDR3 length: 15 residues. CDR1 and CDR2 from the germline V gene are MDHEN and SYDVKM. CDR3 in amino acids: CASSRPGLGTGELFF. The CDR3 coding sequence is TGTGCCAGCAGTCGACCCGGACTTGGCACCGGGGAGCTGTTTTTT. Drawing the rest from reference TRBV28 and TRBJ2-2, the complete variable domain is DVKVTQSSRYLVKRTGEKVFLECVQDMDHENMFWYRQDPGLGLRLIYFSYDVKMKEKGDIPEGYSVSREKKERFSLILESASTNQTSMYLCASSRPGLGTGELFFGEGSRLTVL.

The chain employs TRBV5-8 and TRBJ1-1; a weak D match, TRBD1 (5 bases). Germline V gene data show CDR1 as SGHTS and CDR2 as YDEGEE. This CDR3 region has 12 residues. V lost 0 bases and J 10 bases, leaving 10 bases between the germline ends. CDR3 sequence (DNA): TGTGCCAGCAGCTTGGGGCAGGGTAGAGCTTTCTTT. Encoded protein: CASSLGQGRAFF.

This chain connects TRBV6-5 to TRBJ2-7; TRBD1 matches 9 bases. The CDR3 is 15 residues long. Germline V gives CDR1 MNHEY, CDR2 SVGAGI. J lost 8 bases, V lost 0 bases, and 8 bases had no gene match. Here the CDR3 reads CASSYSGQGLRKQYF. The CDR3 DNA reads TGTGCCAGCAGTTACTCAGGACAGGGGTTGAGGAAGCAGTACTTC.

The V call is TRBV15, the J call TRBJ2-1; 7 bases match TRBD2. The CDR3 length is 13 residues. Germline lookup yields CDR1 LNHNV and CDR2 YYDKDF (reference sequence). J lost 8 bases, V lost 0 bases, and 1 base had no gene match. CDR3 amino acids: CATSRDGGDEQFF. The DNA for the CDR3 is TGTGCCACCAGCAGAGATGGGGGGGATGAGCAGTTCTTC.

This chain links TRBV7-2 with TRBJ1-1; D unresolved. Germline CDR1 and CDR2: SGHTA and FQGNSA. This CDR3 is built from 14 residues. V lost 1 base to trimming and J lost 0 bases, with 6 bases between them. The CDR3 is CASSLDPVNTEAFF. The CDR3 bases are TGTGCCAGCAGCTTAGATCCTGTGAACACTGAAGCTTTCTTT.

The rearrangement joins TRBV11-2 to TRBJ2-5; possible D gene TRBD2, 6 bases. There are 11 residues in the CDR3. The V gene lost 4 bases and the J gene lost 11 bases, with 11 bases spanning the gap. Germline loops: CDR1 SGHAT, CDR2 FQNNGV. CDR3 sequence: CASSSVREQYF. The DNA for the CDR3 is TGTGCCAGCAGCTCAGTCCGGGAGCAGTACTTC. Full variable domain (remainder filled in from reference TRBV11-2 and TRBJ2-5): EAGVAQSPRYKIIEKRQSVAFWCNPISGHATLYWYQQILGQGPKLLIQFQNNGVVDDSQLPKDRFSAERLKGVDSTLKIQPAKLEDSAVYLCASSSVREQYFGPGTRLLVL.

This clone was seen a few times. The chain couples TRBV7-2 to TRBJ1-2; 7 bases line up with TRBD1. From germline, CDR1 is SGHTA and CDR2 FQGNSA. This CDR3 spans 14 amino acids. Trimming removed 5 bases from V and 5 bases from J; junction bases left unmatched: 8. CDR3 DNA sequence: TGTGCCAGCAGCAGAAGAGGGACAGCATATGGCTACACCTTC. Amino acid sequence: CASSRRGTAYGYTF. The full variable domain, completed using reference TRBV7-2 and TRBJ1-2, is GAGVSQSPSNKVTEKGKDVELRCDPISGHTALYWYRQSLGQGLEFLIYFQGNSAPDKSGLPSDRFSAERTGGSVSTLTIQRTQQEDSAVYLCASSRRGTAYGYTFGSGTRLTVV.